The clone carrying this T cell receptor beta chain has a handful of counts. Its antigen is still unknown. This sample was taken from a study of response to subunit inactivated influenza vaccine. Findings and caveats of the study: The authors proposed limited new T cell recruitment per seasonal influenza vaccination.

From the RT-PCR reads, TCRdb called clonotypes with MiXCR, one entry per CDR3 protein. The top ten hold approximately 10% of the sample, which has roughly 180,000 distinct CDR3 sequences, about 10% seen once. V lost 4 bases to trimming and J lost 2 bases, with 16 bases between them. The CDR3 covers 16 residues. The chain combines TRBV12-3 or TRBV12-4 with TRBJ2-3; tentatively, D is TRBD2 (6 bases). Sample: non-naive T cells sorted from PBMCs, taken on the day of vaccination. This sequence was found in a man in his fifties who received an inactivated influenza vaccine. The CDR3 nucleotides are TGTGCCAGCAGTTGGTACCGGGGGTGGGACACAGATACGCAGTATTTT. Residues: CASSWYRGWDTDTQYF.